In this sample, the clone carrying this TCR beta chain turned up a few times. This sample is drawn from a study of T cells in Graves' hyperthyroidism and ophthalmopathy. Together with thyroid ultrasound, orbital computed tomography, serum thyroxine and TRAb, clinical symptoms were used for diagnoses. Germline loops: CDR1 WSHSY, CDR2 SAAADI. V lost 9 bases and J lost 1, with 21 bases in between. This CDR3 contains 16 residues. TCR beta CDR3 region amplification was performed from RNA transcripts. The TCR CDR3 first-round RT-PCR relied on the HTBI primer set. TCRdb called the multiplex PCR reads again in MiXCR, with one record for every CDR3 protein. Here the sample spans fewer than 900,000 distinct CDR3 sequences, around a sixth being singletons.

The V call is TRBV10-2, the J call TRBJ2-5; D is possibly TRBD2 (7 bases). The origin of this receptor is a woman between 50 and 59 years old with Graves' hyperthyroidism that later progressed to Graves' ophthalmopathy. The sequenced material came from blood. In DNA, the CDR3 is TGCGCCAGTGTCCCCAAACCAAGGGGGGGCCAAGAGACCCAGTACTTC. This gives the protein CASVPKPRGGQETQYF.